These 3 T cell receptor beta chains originate from one sample sequenced in a study of blood T cell repertoires in COVID-19. Here immunoSEQ multiplex PCR was the method, and the copy in TCRdb shows in-frame clones only, minus some. The data hold around 220,000 clones, with more than 75% observed a single time. Sequencing was performed on peripheral blood. The receptors here all came from a man aged 50-60 years with acute or convalescent COVID-19.

This chain links TRBV7-9 with TRBJ1-2, with D unclear. Germline V gives CDR1 SEHNR, CDR2 FQNEAQ (reference sequence). This CDR3 is built from 15 residues. V lost 3 bases and J 0 bases, leaving 11 bases between the germline ends. The CDR3 sequence: CASSLAGSPNYGYTF. DNA of the CDR3: TGTGCCAGCAGCTTGGCGGGGTCTCCTAACTATGGCTACACCTTC.

The chain carries TRBV5-1 and TRBJ2-1; 7 bases match TRBD1. This CDR3 spans 15 amino acids. V dropped 0 bases and J dropped 1; count of bases not matched to a gene: 1. Germline V gene sequence: CDR1 SGHRS, CDR2 YFSETQ. CDR3 amino acids: CASSLEGASYNEQFF. The DNA for the CDR3 is TGCGCCAGCAGCTTGGAGGGGGCTTCCTACAATGAGCAGTTCTTC.

This clone was observed once. The chain carries TRBV12-3 or TRBV12-4 and TRBJ1-5; a possible D gene is TRBD1 (6 bases). The CDR3 is 13 residues long. Trimming shortened V by 6 bases and J by 4 bases, and 10 bases separated the two germline ends. CDR3 in DNA: TGTGCCAGCAGCAGACAGGAGAATCAGCCCCAGCATTTT. Translating it yields CASSRQENQPQHF.